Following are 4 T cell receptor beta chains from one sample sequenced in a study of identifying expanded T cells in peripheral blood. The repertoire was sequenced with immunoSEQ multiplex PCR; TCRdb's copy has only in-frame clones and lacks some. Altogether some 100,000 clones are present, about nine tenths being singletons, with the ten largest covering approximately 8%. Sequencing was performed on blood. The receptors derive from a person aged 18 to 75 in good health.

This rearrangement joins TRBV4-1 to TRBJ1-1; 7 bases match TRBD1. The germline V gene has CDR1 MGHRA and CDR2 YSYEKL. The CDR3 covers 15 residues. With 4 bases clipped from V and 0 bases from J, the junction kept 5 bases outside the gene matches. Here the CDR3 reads CASSPGQVLNTEAFF. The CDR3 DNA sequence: TGCGCCAGCAGCCCCGGACAGGTCCTGAACACTGAAGCTTTCTTT.

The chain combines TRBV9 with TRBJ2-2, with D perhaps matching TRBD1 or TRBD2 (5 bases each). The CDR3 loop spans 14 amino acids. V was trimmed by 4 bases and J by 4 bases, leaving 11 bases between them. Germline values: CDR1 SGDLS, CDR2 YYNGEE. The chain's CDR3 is CASSTGTLTGELFF. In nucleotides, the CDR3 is TGTGCCAGCAGCACCGGGACGCTCACCGGGGAGCTGTTTTTT.

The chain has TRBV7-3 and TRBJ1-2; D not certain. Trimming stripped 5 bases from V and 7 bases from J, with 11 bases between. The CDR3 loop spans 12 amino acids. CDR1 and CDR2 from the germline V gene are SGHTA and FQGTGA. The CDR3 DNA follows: TGTGCCAGCAGCCGTCTTGGGGTTGGCTACACCTTC. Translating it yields CASSRLGVGYTF.

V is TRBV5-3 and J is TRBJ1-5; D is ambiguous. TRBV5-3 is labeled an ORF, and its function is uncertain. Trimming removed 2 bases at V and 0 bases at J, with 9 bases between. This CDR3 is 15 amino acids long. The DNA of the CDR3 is TGTGCCAGAAGCTTAGCCCCAGGTAGCAATCAGCCCCAGCATTTT. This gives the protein CARSLAPGSNQPQHF.